A selection of T cell receptor beta chains follows, all from one sample in a study of blood T cell repertoires in COVID-19. Libraries were prepared by immunoSEQ multiplex PCR; TCRdb keeps only in-frame clonotypes and omits some of them. The sample consists of fewer than 500,000 clones, more than 70% of them appearing once. Material for sequencing was PBMCs or T cells enriched from blood (not recorded which). The receptors were sampled from a man aged 25-45 years who had recovered from COVID-19. The CDR3 runs from the conserved cysteine through the conserved F or W. Fields, in order: D gene, J gene, V gene, clone size, CDR3 protein, CDR3 DNA. D genes are given only for firm matches. Not all rows give a size; the values are once, few, many and, for expanded clones, a class.

D: TRBD1
J: TRBJ1-2
V: TRBV7-2
size: NA
CDR3: CASSRPTGGENGYTF
DNA: TGTGCCAGCAGCCGCCCAACAGGGGGAGAAAATGGCTACACCTTC

D: TRBD2
J: TRBJ2-1
V: TRBV5-1
size: once
CDR3: CASRVNGGAEINEQFF
DNA: TGCGCCAGCAGGGTAAACGGGGGGGCAGAAATCAATGAGCAGTTCTTC

D: NA
J: TRBJ1-4
V: TRBV13
size: NA
CDR3: CASSPRRGEKLFF
DNA: TGTGCCAGCAGCCCCCGTAGGGGTGAAAAACTGTTTTTT

D: NA
J: TRBJ2-3
V: TRBV2
size: NA
CDR3: CASSSRGTYTQYF
DNA: TGTGCCAGCAGTTCGCGGGGGACATATACGCAGTATTTT

D: NA
J: TRBJ1-2
V: TRBV5-1
size: NA
CDR3: CASSLDRAYGYTF
DNA: TGCGCCAGCAGCTTGGACAGGGCCTATGGCTACACCTTC

D: NA
J: TRBJ1-1
V: TRBV5-4
size: NA
CDR3: CASSLDASKNTEAFF
DNA: TGTGCCAGCAGCTTGGATGCCAGTAAGAACACTGAAGCTTTCTTT

D: NA
J: TRBJ2-7
V: TRBV6-6
size: NA
CDR3: CASSYENIQGEQYF
DNA: TGTGCCAGCAGTTACGAAAACATACAGGGCGAGCAGTACTTC

D: TRBD1
J: TRBJ1-3
V: TRBV19
size: NA
CDR3: CASSPQGDRAGNTIYF
DNA: TGTGCCAGTAGTCCACAGGGGGATAGAGCTGGAAACACCATATATTTT

D: NA
J: TRBJ2-2
V: TRBV9
size: once
CDR3: CASQASGTGELFF
DNA: TGTGCCAGTCAGGCCTCGGGGACCGGGGAGCTGTTTTTT

D: NA
J: TRBJ1-1
V: TRBV29-1
size: NA
CDR3: CSVEFLFRQTIPPFF
DNA: TGCAGCGTTGAATTCCTATTTCGACAGACCATACCCCCTTTCTTT

D: TRBD1
J: TRBJ1-1
V: TRBV30
size: NA
CDR3: CAGTGFFTEAFF
DNA: TGTGCCGGGACAGGGTTTTTCACTGAAGCTTTCTTT

D: NA
J: TRBJ1-1
V: TRBV27
size: NA
CDR3: CASSLAEMNTEAFF
DNA: TGTGCCAGCAGTTTAGCGGAGATGAACACTGAAGCTTTCTTT

D: NA
J: TRBJ2-7
V: TRBV5-1
size: NA
CDR3: CASSLAAYEQYF
DNA: TGCGCCAGCAGCTTGGCCGCCTACGAGCAGTACTTC

D: NA
J: TRBJ2-7
V: TRBV18
size: NA
CDR3: CASSPTRGSSYEQYF
DNA: TGTGCCAGCTCACCGACCCGGGGAAGCTCCTACGAGCAGTACTTC

D: NA
J: TRBJ1-1
V: TRBV18
size: NA
CDR3: CASSPRNGNTEAFF
DNA: TGTGCCAGCTCACCACGTAACGGGAACACTGAAGCTTTCTTT

D: NA
J: TRBJ1-1
V: TRBV4-1
size: NA
CDR3: CASSHQGTEAFF
DNA: TGCGCCAGCAGCCATCAGGGCACTGAAGCTTTCTTT

D: NA
J: TRBJ2-7
V: TRBV2
size: NA
CDR3: CASSEGYSGGGEQYF
DNA: TGTGCCAGCAGTGAAGGTTATAGTGGAGGAGGCGAGCAGTACTTC

D: NA
J: TRBJ2-7
V: TRBV10-3
size: NA
CDR3: CAISESTGPYEQYF
DNA: TGTGCCATCAGTGAGTCGACAGGTCCCTACGAGCAGTACTTC

D: NA
J: TRBJ1-2
V: TRBV10-3
size: NA
CDR3: CAISDERAGYTF
DNA: TGTGCCATCAGTGACGAGAGGGCTGGCTACACCTTC

D: TRBD2
J: TRBJ2-1
V: TRBV5-1
size: NA
CDR3: CASSLLAGGQDEQFF
DNA: TGCGCCAGCAGCTTACTAGCGGGGGGGCAGGATGAGCAGTTCTTC

D: NA
J: TRBJ2-2
V: TRBV5-1
size: NA
CDR3: CASSLPGLNTGELFF
DNA: TGCGCCAGCAGCTTACCGGGACTGAACACCGGGGAGCTGTTTTTT

D: NA
J: TRBJ2-5
V: TRBV5-4
size: NA
CDR3: CASSSRETQYF
DNA: TGTGCCAGCAGCTCCCGAGAGACCCAGTACTTC

D: TRBD2
J: TRBJ2-3
V: TRBV9
size: NA
CDR3: CASSLPTSGGITDTQYF
DNA: TGTGCCAGCAGCCTCCCGACTAGCGGGGGGATCACAGATACGCAGTATTTT

D: NA
J: TRBJ1-1
V: TRBV5-8
size: NA
CDR3: CASSLKPGGEAFF
DNA: TGTGCCAGCAGCTTGAAACCCGGGGGTGAAGCTTTCTTT

D: NA
J: TRBJ1-4
V: TRBV25-1
size: NA
CDR3: CASSRRGTGEKLFF
DNA: TGTGCCAGCAGCCGTAGGGGGACGGGTGAAAAACTGTTTTTT

D: TRBD1
J: TRBJ2-2
V: TRBV3-1/TRBV3-2
size: NA
CDR3: CASSQDGEQGASNTGELFF
DNA: TGTGCCAGCAGCCAAGATGGGGAACAGGGGGCGTCGAACACCGGGGAGCTGTTTTTT

D: NA
J: TRBJ1-1
V: TRBV7-2
size: NA
CDR3: CASSLSGGGMNEAFF
DNA: TGTGCCAGCAGCTTGAGTGGGGGAGGGATGAATGAAGCTTTCTTT

D: TRBD1
J: TRBJ2-7
V: TRBV5-1
size: few
CDR3: CASSLGQGSYEQYF
DNA: TGCGCCAGCAGCTTGGGACAGGGGAGTTACGAGCAGTACTTC

D: NA
J: TRBJ2-1
V: TRBV6-2/TRBV6-3
size: NA
CDR3: CASSARFAQEQFF
DNA: TGTGCCAGCAGTGCCCGATTTGCACAGGAGCAGTTCTTC

D: NA
J: TRBJ1-2
V: TRBV4-3
size: NA
CDR3: CASSPSGSINYGYTF
DNA: TGCGCCAGCAGCCCAAGCGGATCGATAAACTATGGCTACACCTTC

D: NA
J: TRBJ1-2
V: TRBV6-5
size: NA
CDR3: CASSYRSGNGYTF
DNA: TGTGCCAGCAGTTACAGATCAGGGAACGGCTACACCTTC

D: NA
J: TRBJ1-5
V: TRBV7-2
size: NA
CDR3: CASSPGALGQPQHF
DNA: TGTGCCAGCAGTCCAGGGGCTTTAGGGCAGCCCCAGCATTTT

D: TRBD1
J: TRBJ1-2
V: TRBV28
size: NA
CDR3: CASSLALDRGLNYGYTF
DNA: TGTGCCAGCAGTCTCGCCCTGGACAGGGGGCTTAACTATGGCTACACCTTC

D: NA
J: TRBJ1-5
V: TRBV30
size: once
CDR3: CAWSVLHNNQPQHF
DNA: TGTGCCTGGAGTGTTTTACACAACAATCAGCCCCAGCATTTT

D: TRBD1
J: TRBJ2-7
V: TRBV19
size: NA
CDR3: CATQGALHEQYF
DNA: TGTGCCACCCAGGGGGCCTTACACGAGCAGTACTTC

D: NA
J: TRBJ2-7
V: TRBV12-3/TRBV12-4
size: NA
CDR3: CASSFGSSYEQYF
DNA: TGTGCCAGCAGTTTTGGCAGCTCCTACGAGCAGTACTTC

D: NA
J: TRBJ2-1
V: TRBV3-1/TRBV3-2
size: few
CDR3: CASSQAGPRANEQFF
DNA: TGTGCCAGCAGCCAAGCCGGCCCTAGAGCCAATGAGCAGTTCTTC

D: NA
J: TRBJ1-6
V: TRBV7-8
size: NA
CDR3: CASSFYDARALHF
DNA: TGTGCCAGCAGCTTTTACGATGCCCGGGCCCTCCACTTT

D: TRBD1
J: TRBJ2-7
V: TRBV10-2
size: NA
CDR3: CATNRGTYEQYF
DNA: TGCGCCACTAACAGGGGAACCTACGAGCAGTACTTC

D: NA
J: TRBJ2-5
V: TRBV30
size: NA
CDR3: CAWSKEQETQYF
DNA: TGTGCCTGGAGTAAAGAGCAAGAGACCCAGTACTTC

D: NA
J: TRBJ2-7
V: TRBV7-2
size: NA
CDR3: CASSLLGVHPYEQYF
DNA: TGTGCCAGCAGCTTATTAGGGGTCCATCCCTACGAGCAGTACTTC

D: NA
J: TRBJ1-5
V: TRBV7-9
size: once
CDR3: CASSFSLTDSNQPQHF
DNA: TGTGCCAGCAGCTTCAGCCTTACAGATAGCAATCAGCCCCAGCATTTT

D: NA
J: TRBJ1-2
V: TRBV14
size: few
CDR3: CASSLTTAGRGYTF
DNA: TGTGCCAGCAGCCTCACGACGGCAGGCCGTGGCTACACCTTC

D: NA
J: TRBJ1-1
V: TRBV5-1
size: NA
CDR3: CASSAWGTEAFF
DNA: TGCGCCAGCAGCGCCTGGGGGACAGAAGCTTTCTTT

D: TRBD1
J: TRBJ2-7
V: TRBV4-3
size: NA
CDR3: CASSHDRTGFPYEQYF
DNA: TGCGCCAGCAGCCATGACAGGACAGGCTTCCCCTACGAGCAGTACTTC

D: TRBD1
J: TRBJ2-7
V: TRBV30
size: NA
CDR3: CAWSVMDREDF
DNA: TGTGCCTGGAGTGTAATGGACAGGGAGGACTTC

D: NA
J: TRBJ1-5
V: TRBV6-2/TRBV6-3
size: NA
CDR3: CASSYGPGYPGNQPQHF
DNA: TGTGCCAGCAGTTACGGCCCGGGGTACCCGGGCAATCAGCCCCAGCATTTT

D: TRBD1
J: TRBJ1-5
V: TRBV6-5
size: NA
CDR3: CASSRQGLSNQPQHF
DNA: TGTGCCAGCAGTCGACAGGGGTTGAGCAATCAGCCCCAGCATTTT

D: NA
J: TRBJ1-4
V: TRBV5-1
size: NA
CDR3: CASSPGMGEKLFF
DNA: TGCGCCAGCAGCCCCGGGATGGGGGAAAAACTGTTTTTT